A single sample is the source of the 4 T cell receptor beta chains below, sequenced in a study of blood T cell repertoires in COVID-19. The repertoire was sequenced with immunoSEQ multiplex PCR; TCRdb's copy has only in-frame clones and lacks some. The sample gives more than 90,000 clones, roughly 80% of which show up once; roughly 2.7% is in the top ten. Sequences were obtained from peripheral blood. These receptors all stem from a man in his fifties with acute or convalescent COVID-19.

The gene calls are TRBV29-1 and TRBJ2-7, with TRBD2 matching over 7 bases. Germline V gene data show CDR1 as SQVTM and CDR2 as ANQGSEA. The CDR3 consists of 12 residues. V was clipped by 6 bases and J by 2 bases; unmatched bases: 4. CDR3 in amino acids: CSVREGTYEQYF. For the CDR3, the DNA is TGCAGCGTGAGGGAGGGAACCTACGAGCAGTACTTC.

The genes are TRBV2 and TRBJ1-2, with TRBD1 identical over 8 bases. Trimming removed 6 bases from V and 6 bases from J; junction bases left unmatched: 6. Germline lookup yields CDR1 SNHLY and CDR2 FYNNEI. CDR3 length: 13 amino acids. In DNA form, the CDR3 reads TGTGCCAGCAGGGCCGACAGGGGAAATGGCTACACCTTC. This translates into CASRADRGNGYTF. Filled out from reference TRBV2 and TRBJ1-2, the complete variable domain reads EPEVTQTPSHQVTQMGQEVILRCVPISNHLYFYWYRQILGQKVEFLVSFYNNEISEKSEIFDDQFSVERPDGSNFTLKIRSTKLEDSAMYFCASRADRGNGYTFGSGTRLTVV.

The J gene is TRBJ2-1, the V gene TRBV9; TRBD2 is a possible D gene (5 bases). Germline V gene lookup returns CDR1 SGDLS and CDR2 YYNGEE. The CDR3 sequence is 16 residues long. The V end lost 3 bases, the J end lost 6 bases, and 19 bases lay between the germline ends. The CDR3 region has the DNA TGTGCCAGCAGCGCCCTACCCCCCGGGGAGACCAATGAGCAGTTCTTC. It encodes CASSALPPGETNEQFF.

J is TRBJ2-6 and V is TRBV11-2, with 7 bases lining up with TRBD1. The CDR3 is 16 residues long. Germline V gene data show CDR1 as SGHAT and CDR2 as FQNNGV. With V trimmed by 3 bases and J by 0 bases, 2 bases remained unmatched. CDR3 sequence (DNA): TGTGCCAGCAGCTTTTACAGGGGCTCTGGGGCCAACGTCCTGACTTTC. Translated, it gives CASSFYRGSGANVLTF.